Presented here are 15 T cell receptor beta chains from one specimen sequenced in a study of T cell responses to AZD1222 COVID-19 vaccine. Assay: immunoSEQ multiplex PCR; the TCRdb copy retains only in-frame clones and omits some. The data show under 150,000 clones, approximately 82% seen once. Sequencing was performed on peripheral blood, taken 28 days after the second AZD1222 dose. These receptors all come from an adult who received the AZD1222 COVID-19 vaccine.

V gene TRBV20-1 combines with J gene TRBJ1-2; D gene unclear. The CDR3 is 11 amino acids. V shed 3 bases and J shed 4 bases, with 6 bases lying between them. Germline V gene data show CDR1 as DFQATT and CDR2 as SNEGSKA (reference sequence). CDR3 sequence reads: CSASLIYGYTF. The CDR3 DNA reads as TGCAGTGCTAGTCTGATCTATGGCTACACCTTC.

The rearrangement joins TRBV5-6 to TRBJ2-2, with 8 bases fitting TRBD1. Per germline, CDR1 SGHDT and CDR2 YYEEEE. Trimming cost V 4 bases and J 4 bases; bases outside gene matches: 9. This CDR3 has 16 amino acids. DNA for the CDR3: TGTGCCAGCAGCCGGAGAGACAGGGGCCTCACCGGGGAGCTGTTTTTT. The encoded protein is CASSRRDRGLTGELFF.

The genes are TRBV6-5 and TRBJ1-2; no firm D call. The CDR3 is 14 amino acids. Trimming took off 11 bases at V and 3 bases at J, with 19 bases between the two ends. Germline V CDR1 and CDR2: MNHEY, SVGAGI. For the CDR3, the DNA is TGTGCCTCCCGCCGGGTCAACTCCGACTATGGCTACACCTTC. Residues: CASRRVNSDYGYTF.

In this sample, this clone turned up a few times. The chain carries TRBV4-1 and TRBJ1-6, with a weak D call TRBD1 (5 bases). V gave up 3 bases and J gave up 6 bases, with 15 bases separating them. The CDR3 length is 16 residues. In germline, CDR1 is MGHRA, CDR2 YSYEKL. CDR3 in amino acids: CASSHSPGGGNSPLHF. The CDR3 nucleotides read TGCGCCAGCAGCCATTCCCCTGGGGGAGGTAATTCACCCCTCCACTTT.

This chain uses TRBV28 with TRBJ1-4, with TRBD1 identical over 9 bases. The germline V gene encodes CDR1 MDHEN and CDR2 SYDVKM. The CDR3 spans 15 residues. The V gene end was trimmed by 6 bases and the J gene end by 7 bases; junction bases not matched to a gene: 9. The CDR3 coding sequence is TGTGCCAGCAGCCCGACAGGGGGTACAGGTGAAAAACTGTTTTTT. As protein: CASSPTGGTGEKLFF.

The CDR3 here is CASSDKVRVLYEQYF. CDR3 coding DNA: TGCGCCAGCAGTGATAAGGTTCGCGTACTATACGAGCAGTACTTC. The chain carries TRBV10-2 and TRBJ2-7; D not resolved. The V gene's germline CDR1 is WSHSY and CDR2 SAAADI. V dropped 3 bases and J dropped 4 bases, with 16 bases sitting between them. The length of the CDR3 is 15 residues.

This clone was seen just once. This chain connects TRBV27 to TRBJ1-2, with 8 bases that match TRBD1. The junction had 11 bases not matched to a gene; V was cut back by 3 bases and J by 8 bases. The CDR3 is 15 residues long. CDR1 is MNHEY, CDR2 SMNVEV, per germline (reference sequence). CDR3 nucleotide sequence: TGTGCCAGCAGTTTCTTCTCAGGGGGCGCGGAGGGCTACACCTTC. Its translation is CASSFFSGGAEGYTF.

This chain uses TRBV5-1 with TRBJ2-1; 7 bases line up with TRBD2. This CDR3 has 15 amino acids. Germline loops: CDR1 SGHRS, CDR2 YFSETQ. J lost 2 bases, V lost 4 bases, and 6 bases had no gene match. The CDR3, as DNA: TGCGCCAGCAGCCAGAGCGGGGATACCTACAATGAGCAGTTCTTC. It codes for CASSQSGDTYNEQFF.

The CDR3: CASSSGLMNTEAFF. The CDR3 coding sequence is TGTGCCAGTAGTTCGGGACTGATGAACACTGAAGCTTTCTTT. The rearrangement links TRBV19 to TRBJ1-1, with D perhaps TRBD1 (5 bases). This CDR3 region has 14 residues. CDR1 and CDR2 (germline): LNHDA, SQIVND (reference sequence). The V gene lost 5 bases and the J gene lost 0 bases, with 10 bases spanning the gap.

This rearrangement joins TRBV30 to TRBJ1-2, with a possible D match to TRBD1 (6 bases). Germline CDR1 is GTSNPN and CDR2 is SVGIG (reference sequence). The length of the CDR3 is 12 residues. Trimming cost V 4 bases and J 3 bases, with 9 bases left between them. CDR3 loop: CAWKGGDYGYTF. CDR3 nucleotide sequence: TGTGCCTGGAAGGGGGGAGACTATGGCTACACCTTC.

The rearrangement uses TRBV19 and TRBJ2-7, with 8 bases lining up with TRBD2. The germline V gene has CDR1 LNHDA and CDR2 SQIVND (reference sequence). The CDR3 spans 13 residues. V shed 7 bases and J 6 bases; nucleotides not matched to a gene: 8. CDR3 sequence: CASTRKAGGEQYF. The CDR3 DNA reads TGTGCCAGTACCCGCAAGGCGGGAGGCGAGCAGTACTTC.

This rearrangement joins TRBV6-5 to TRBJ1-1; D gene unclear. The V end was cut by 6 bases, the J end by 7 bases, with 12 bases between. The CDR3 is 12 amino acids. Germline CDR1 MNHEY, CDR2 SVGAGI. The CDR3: CASSLAVYEAFF. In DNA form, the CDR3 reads TGTGCCAGCAGCCTGGCGGTCTATGAAGCTTTCTTT.

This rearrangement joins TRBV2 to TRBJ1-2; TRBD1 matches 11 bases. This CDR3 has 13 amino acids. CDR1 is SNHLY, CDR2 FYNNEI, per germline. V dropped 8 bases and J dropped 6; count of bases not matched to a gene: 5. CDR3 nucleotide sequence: TGTGCCAGCGGGACAGGGGGAGAGGATGGCTACACCTTC. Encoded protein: CASGTGGEDGYTF.

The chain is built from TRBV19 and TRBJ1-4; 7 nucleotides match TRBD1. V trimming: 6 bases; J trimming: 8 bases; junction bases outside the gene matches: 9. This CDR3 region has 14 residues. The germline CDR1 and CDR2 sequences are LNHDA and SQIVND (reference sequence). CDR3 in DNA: TGTGCCAGTAGGGAACAGGGGCAGTACGAAAAACTGTTTTTT. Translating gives CASREQGQYEKLFF.

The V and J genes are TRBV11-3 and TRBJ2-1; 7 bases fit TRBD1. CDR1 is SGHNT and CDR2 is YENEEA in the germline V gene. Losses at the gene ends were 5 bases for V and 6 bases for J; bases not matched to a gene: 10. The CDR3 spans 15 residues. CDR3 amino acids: CASSVTRGSGNEQFF. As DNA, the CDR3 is TGTGCCAGCAGCGTAACCAGGGGGTCTGGCAATGAGCAGTTCTTC.